The 2 T cell receptor beta chains listed next were all sequenced from one sample in a study of a mutant IDH1 vaccine in newly diagnosed glioma (dated by TCRdb to the early 2020s). Read against the paper, the sample's time point label means: week 11, during vaccination. Each vaccine dose, consisting of 300 ug of a 20-mer mutant IDH1 peptide in Montanide, was administered subcutaneously with topical imiquimod. Library creation used the immunoSEQ multiplex PCR assay. The table comes from immuneACCESS by way of TCRdb, which keeps in-frame sequences with V and J called. Part of the clones is missing from these tables; in studies checked, under half for an unresolved V gene and the rest for unknown reasons. This sample holds some 40,000 clones; roughly 80% were observed only once. Of the sample, around 15% falls within the top ten clones. Their antigen targets remain unknown. This specimen consisted of peripheral blood mononuclear cells (PBMCs), obtained from a glioma patient whose treatment included an IDH1 peptide vaccine. All receptors derive from a woman aged 25 to 39 with glioma. Some clones in this sample may be carry-over from other donors' samples.

This clone was seen just once. The chain links TRBV7-9 to TRBJ2-7; 7 bases line up with TRBD2. This CDR3 has 15 amino acids. CDR1 is SEHNR, CDR2 FQNEAQ, per germline (reference sequence). V shed 1 base and J 8 bases; nucleotides not matched to a gene: 11. In DNA, the CDR3 is TGTGCCAGCAGCTTAGGTGGGACTACCACGACTAAGCAGTACTTC. It translates to CASSLGGTTTTKQYF.

CDR3 in DNA: TGTGCCAGCAGCTTAGCCTCGACGGGTTACGAGCAGTACTTC. This gives the protein CASSLASTGYEQYF. J is TRBJ2-7 and V is TRBV7-2; D ambiguous. The V and J ends lost 0 bases and 4 bases respectively, with 10 bases between them. Germline CDR1 SGHTA, CDR2 FQGNSA. The CDR3 contains 14 residues.